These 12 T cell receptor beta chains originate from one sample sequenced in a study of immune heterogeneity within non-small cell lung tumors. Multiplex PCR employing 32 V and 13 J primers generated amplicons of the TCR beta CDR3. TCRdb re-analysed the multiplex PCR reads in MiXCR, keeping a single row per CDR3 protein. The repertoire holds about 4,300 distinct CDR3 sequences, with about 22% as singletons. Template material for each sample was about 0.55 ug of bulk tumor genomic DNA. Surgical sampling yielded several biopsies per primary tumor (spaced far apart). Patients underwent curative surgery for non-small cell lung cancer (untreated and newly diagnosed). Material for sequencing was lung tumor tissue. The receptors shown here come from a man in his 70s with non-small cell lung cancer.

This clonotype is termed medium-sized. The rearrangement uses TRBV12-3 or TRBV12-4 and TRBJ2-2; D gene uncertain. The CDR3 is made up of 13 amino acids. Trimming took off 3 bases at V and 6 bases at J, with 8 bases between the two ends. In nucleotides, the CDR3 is TGTGCCAGCAGTTTTTGGTTGTCCGGGGAGCTGTTTTTT. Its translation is CASSFWLSGELFF.

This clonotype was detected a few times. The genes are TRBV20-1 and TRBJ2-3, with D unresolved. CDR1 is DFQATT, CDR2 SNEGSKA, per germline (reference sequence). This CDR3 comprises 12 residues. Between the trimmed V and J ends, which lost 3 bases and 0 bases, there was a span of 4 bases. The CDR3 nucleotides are TGCAGTGCTAGTGGTAGCACAGATACGCAGTATTTT. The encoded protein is CSASGSTDTQYF.

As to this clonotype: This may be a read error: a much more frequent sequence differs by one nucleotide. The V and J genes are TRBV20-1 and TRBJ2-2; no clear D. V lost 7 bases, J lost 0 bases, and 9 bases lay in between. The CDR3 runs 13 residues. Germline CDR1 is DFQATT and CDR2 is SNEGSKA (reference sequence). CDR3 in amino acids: CSVPLTNTGELFF. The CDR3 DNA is TGCAGTGTGCCATTGACGAACACCGGGGAGCTGTTTTTT.

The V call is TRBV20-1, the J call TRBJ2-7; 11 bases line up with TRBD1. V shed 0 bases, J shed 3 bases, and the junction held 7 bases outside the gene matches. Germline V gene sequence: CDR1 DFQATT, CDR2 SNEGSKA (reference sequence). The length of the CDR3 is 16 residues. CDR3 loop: CSARDQDGTGGYEQYF. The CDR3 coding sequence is TGCAGTGCTAGAGATCAGGACGGGACAGGGGGCTACGAGCAGTACTTC.

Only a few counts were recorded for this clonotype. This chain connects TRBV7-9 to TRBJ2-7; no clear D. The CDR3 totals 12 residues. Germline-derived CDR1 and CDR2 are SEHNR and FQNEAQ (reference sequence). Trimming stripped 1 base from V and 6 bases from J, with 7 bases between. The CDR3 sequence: CASSLDFSEQYF. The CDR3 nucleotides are TGTGCCAGCAGCTTAGATTTCTCCGAGCAGTACTTC.

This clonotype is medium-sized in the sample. This CDR3 is CSANSYGVNTEAFF. CDR3 sequence (DNA): TGCAGTGCCAACAGCTACGGGGTGAACACTGAAGCTTTCTTT. The chain joins TRBV20-1 to TRBJ1-1, with D unclear. V dropped 6 bases and J dropped 0 bases, with 14 bases sitting between them. CDR1 is DFQATT, CDR2 SNEGSKA, per germline (reference sequence). The CDR3 has 14 amino acids.

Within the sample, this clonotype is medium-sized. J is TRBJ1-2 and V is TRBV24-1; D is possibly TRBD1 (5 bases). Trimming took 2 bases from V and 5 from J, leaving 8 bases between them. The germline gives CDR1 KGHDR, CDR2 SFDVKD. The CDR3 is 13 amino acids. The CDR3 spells CATSDYRQYGYTF. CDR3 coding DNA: TGTGCCACCAGTGATTACAGACAGTATGGCTACACCTTC.

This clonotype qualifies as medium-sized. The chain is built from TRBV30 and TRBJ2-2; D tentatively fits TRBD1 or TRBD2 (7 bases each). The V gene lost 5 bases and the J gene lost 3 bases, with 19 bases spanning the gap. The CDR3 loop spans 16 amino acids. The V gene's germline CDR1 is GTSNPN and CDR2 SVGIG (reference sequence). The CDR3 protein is CAWEQGRGVYTGELFF. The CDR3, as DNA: TGTGCCTGGGAACAGGGGAGGGGAGTATACACCGGGGAGCTGTTTTTT.

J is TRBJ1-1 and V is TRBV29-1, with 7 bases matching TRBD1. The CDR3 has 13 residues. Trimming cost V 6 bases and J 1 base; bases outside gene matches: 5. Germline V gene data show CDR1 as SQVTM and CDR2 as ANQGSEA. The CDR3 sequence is CSVNRGPNTEAFF. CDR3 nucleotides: TGCAGCGTAAACAGGGGACCGAACACTGAAGCTTTCTTT.

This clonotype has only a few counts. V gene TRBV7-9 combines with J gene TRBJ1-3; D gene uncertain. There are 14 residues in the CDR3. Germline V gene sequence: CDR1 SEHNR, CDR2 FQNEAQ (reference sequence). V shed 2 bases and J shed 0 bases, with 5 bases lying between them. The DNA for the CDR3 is TGTGCCAGCAGCTTAAGTGTCTCTGGAAACACCATATATTTT. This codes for CASSLSVSGNTIYF.

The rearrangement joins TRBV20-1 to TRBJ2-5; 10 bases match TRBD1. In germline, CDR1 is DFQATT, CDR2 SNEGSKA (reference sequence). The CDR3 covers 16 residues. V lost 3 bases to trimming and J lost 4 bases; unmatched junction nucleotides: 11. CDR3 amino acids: CSASRQGATMGETQYF. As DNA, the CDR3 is TGCAGTGCTAGCAGACAGGGGGCCACAATGGGAGAGACCCAGTACTTC.

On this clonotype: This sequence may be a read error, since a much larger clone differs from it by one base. CDR3 loop: CASSPWHLDYEQYF. The CDR3, as DNA: TGTGCCAGCAGCCCATGGCACCTGGACTACGAGCAGTACTTC. J is TRBJ2-7 and V is TRBV9, with D unresolved. V lost 4 bases to trimming and J lost 3 bases, with 14 bases between them. The CDR3 length is 14 residues. CDR1 and CDR2 from the germline V gene are SGDLS and YYNGEE.